This T cell receptor beta chain was observed in a study of T-cell memory formation after mild COVID-19. TCRdb used MiXCR to reprocess the 5' RACE reads, holding one entry per CDR3 protein. The sample has about 440,000 distinct CDR3 sequences, 20% seen once. Trimming took 5 bases from V and 2 from J, leaving 9 bases between them. Germline V CDR1 and CDR2: SGHVS, FNYEAQ. The CDR3 consists of 13 residues. Notes on this clonotype: Its antigen is not known.

The study's findings and limits: CD4+ bias marked clones expanding day 15 to 37, unlike balanced contracting clones. Several responding clones turned up in pre-infection memory, indicating that cross-reactive memory may have taken part. Contracting CD4+ clones sat mainly in CM and EM; CD8+ in EMRA.

The sample was PBMCs or a T cell subset sorted from them (not recorded which). The source of this sequence is an adult woman who had mild COVID-19 (a few samples of this study predate the infection). Cell type and time point are not known. The chain joins TRBV7-6 to TRBJ2-5, with D unclear. Written as DNA, the CDR3 is TGTGCCAGCAGCACATTCCTGCAAGAGACCCAGTACTTC. Its protein product is CASSTFLQETQYF.